The 6 T cell receptor beta chains below all came from one sample that was sequenced in a study of cytomegalovirus exposure and HLA in healthy donors. Method: immunoSEQ multiplex PCR; TCRdb's copy keeps in-frame clones and lacks some. In the table there are over 60,000 clones, approximately 96% of which are singletons. The sample taken for sequencing was PBMCs. The receptors originated from a man aged 18 to 29 in good health and CMV-seronegative.

Only one count was recorded for this clone. The V and J genes are TRBV19 and TRBJ1-4; 7 positions agree with TRBD1. The germline V gene has CDR1 LNHDA and CDR2 SQIVND (reference sequence). The CDR3 spans 16 residues. Trimming cost V 4 bases and J 0 bases; bases outside gene matches: 5. CDR3: CASSTGTAATNEKLFF. CDR3 bases: TGTGCCAGTAGTACGGGGACAGCCGCAACTAATGAAAAACTGTTTTTT. The full variable domain, in which reference TRBV19 and TRBJ1-4 provide the parts outside the CDR3, is DGGITQSPKYLFRKEGQNVTLSCEQNLNHDAMYWYRQDPGQGLRLIYYSQIVNDFQKGDIAEGYSVSREKKESFPLTVTSAQKNPTAFYLCASSTGTAATNEKLFFGSGTQLSVL.

The J gene is TRBJ1-1, the V gene TRBV5-4, with TRBD1 matching 7 bases. The V and J ends lost 5 bases and 6 bases, in that order; junction bases with no gene match: 10. CDR1 SGHNT and CDR2 YYREEE come from the germline V gene (reference sequence). The length of the CDR3 is 14 residues. DNA of the CDR3: TGTGCCAGCAGGCCCGACAGGGATGGCCCTGAAGCTTTCTTT. Its protein product is CASRPDRDGPEAFF.

The rearrangement uses TRBV27 and TRBJ1-1; no definite D call. The germline V gene encodes CDR1 MNHEY and CDR2 SMNVEV (reference sequence). The V and J ends lost 6 bases and 5 bases respectively, with 10 bases between them. The CDR3 totals 12 residues. CDR3 protein: CASRGGRTEAFF. The CDR3 nucleotides are TGTGCCAGCAGGGGAGGGAGGACTGAAGCTTTCTTT.

The DNA of the CDR3 is TGTGCTAGTGGTTTGGGCCCCTTAGCGGGAGTACCCTACAATGAGCAGTTCTTC. This codes for CASGLGPLAGVPYNEQFF. The rearrangement links TRBV12-5 to TRBJ2-1, with TRBD2 identical over 9 bases. After removal of 1 base from V and 2 bases from J, the junction contained 9 bases not matched to a gene. The CDR3 totals 18 residues. CDR1 is LGHNT, CDR2 FRNRAP, per germline.

V is TRBV7-9 and J is TRBJ1-1; D not certain. Germline V CDR1 and CDR2: SEHNR, FQNEAQ (reference sequence). This CDR3 is 12 amino acids long. Trimming cost V 5 bases and J 8 bases, with 12 bases left between them. The DNA of the CDR3 is TGTGCCAGCAGCCCTACAGTTGGGGAAGCTTTCTTT. This gives the protein CASSPTVGEAFF.

V and J are TRBV29-1 and TRBJ1-1; D ambiguous. Germline CDR1 SQVTM, CDR2 ANQGSEA. The CDR3 length is 12 residues. V dropped 4 bases and J dropped 8 bases, with 14 bases sitting between them. The CDR3 region has the DNA TGCAGCGTTGCCGGAATAAACAGAGAAGCTTTCTTT. It encodes CSVAGINREAFF.